Listed below are T cell receptor beta chains from one sample, sequenced in a study of T-cell memory formation after mild COVID-19. TCRdb re-derived calls from the 5' RACE reads in MiXCR, one entry per CDR3 protein. The profile covers fewer than 300,000 distinct CDR3 sequences, with roughly 17% appearing a single time and roughly 23% taken by the ten largest. The sequenced sample consisted of PBMCs or a T cell subset sorted from them (not recorded which). These receptor sequences come from a man aged 18 to 35 who had mild COVID-19 (a few samples of this study predate the infection). Cell type and time point are not known. Each CDR3 is given with its conserved first and last residue. The D gene is left open where the match is weak. Expanded clones are given a class, and other clones once, few, many or no size at all.

v_call	j_call	d_call	clone_size	cdr3_aa	cdr3_nt
TRBV19	TRBJ1-2	TRBD1	many	CASSRQGAIGSYGYTF	TGTGCCAGTAGCCGACAGGGGGCAATTGGAAGCTATGGCTACACCTTC
TRBV2	TRBJ2-7	TRBD2	-	CASSDSGGAVGEQYF	TGTGCCAGCAGTGACAGCGGGGGGGCGGTCGGGGAGCAGTACTTC
TRBV20-1	TRBJ2-1	TRBD2	-	CSASDSGGAGGNEQFF	TGCAGTGCTAGTGATAGCGGGGGGGCCGGTGGGAATGAGCAGTTCTTC
TRBV4-3	TRBJ2-2	-	-	CASSRLQGPGELFF	TGCGCCAGCAGCCGGTTACAGGGTCCCGGGGAGCTGTTTTTT
TRBV7-8	TRBJ1-4	-	-	CASSLTRYGHNEKLFF	TGTGCCAGCAGCTTAACCCGGTACGGCCATAATGAAAAACTGTTTTTT
TRBV24-1	TRBJ1-1	-	-	CATSDLWGIKTEAFF	TGTGCCACCAGTGATTTGTGGGGCATAAAGACTGAAGCTTTCTTT
TRBV20-1	TRBJ1-1	-	few	CSASLNTEAFF	TGCAGTGCCAGCCTGAACACTGAAGCTTTCTTT
TRBV21-1	TRBJ2-6	-	-	CAIFADTLSGANVLTF	TGTGCCATCTTCGCGGACACGCTATCTGGGGCCAACGTCCTGACTTTC
TRBV7-8	TRBJ2-5	-	many	CASSSASLNAQYF	TGTGCCAGCAGCTCAGCCTCCCTGAATGCCCAGTACTTC
TRBV12-3/TRBV12-4	TRBJ1-5	-	few	CASTWGGKRQPQHF	TGTGCCAGCACCTGGGGGGGGAAGCGTCAGCCCCAGCATTTT
TRBV7-8	TRBJ2-1	-	-	CASSPRVRGSVGEQFF	TGTGCCAGCAGCCCAAGGGTTCGGGGGTCAGTAGGTGAGCAGTTCTTC
TRBV27	TRBJ2-7	TRBD1	-	CASSLSGGAFYEQYF	TGTGCCAGCAGTTTATCAGGGGGCGCGTTCTACGAGCAGTACTTC
TRBV1	TRBJ1-2	-	few	CTSSPRGGNYGYTF	TGCACCAGCAGCCCCAGAGGGGGCAACTATGGCTACACCTTC
TRBV12-5	TRBJ1-3	-	-	CASGLAVENTIYF	TGTGCTAGTGGTTTGGCGGTTGAAAACACCATATATTTT
TRBV4-2	TRBJ2-3	TRBD2	few	CASSHGGAGTDTQYF	TGTGCCAGCAGCCACGGGGGGGCCGGCACAGATACGCAGTATTTT
TRBV10-2	TRBJ2-3	-	-	CASSGSPRVWDTDTQYF	TGCGCCAGCAGTGGGTCCCCTCGGGTCTGGGACACAGATACGCAGTATTTT
TRBV5-1	TRBJ1-5	TRBD1	few	CASSRDRAANQPQHF	TGCGCCAGCAGCCGGGACAGGGCGGCCAATCAGCCCCAGCATTTT
TRBV5-5	TRBJ2-1	TRBD1	-	CASSAGQGAYNEQFF	TGTGCCAGCAGCGCGGGACAGGGGGCGTACAATGAGCAGTTCTTC
TRBV4-2	TRBJ1-4	-	-	CASSRDEKLFF	TGTGCCAGCAGCCGGGATGAAAAACTGTTTTTT
TRBV5-1	TRBJ1-4	TRBD1	many	CASSFGTDNEKLFF	TGCGCCAGCAGCTTCGGGACAGATAATGAAAAACTGTTTTTT
TRBV7-2	TRBJ1-2	-	-	CASSPVATGGDAAGYTF	TGTGCCAGCAGCCCCGTCGCGACCGGCGGGGATGCGGCCGGCTACACCTTC
TRBV5-1	TRBJ2-5	-	-	CASSLAPASSPETQYF	TGCGCCAGCAGCTTGGCCCCGGCGTCCTCCCCAGAGACCCAGTACTTC
TRBV4-3	TRBJ2-6	TRBD1	-	CASSQDRFPGGNVLTF	TGCGCCAGCAGCCAAGATCGATTTCCAGGGGGCAACGTCCTGACTTTC
TRBV4-1	TRBJ2-3	TRBD2	-	CASSQLLTSADTQYF	TGCGCCAGCAGCCAACTCTTGACTAGCGCAGATACGCAGTATTTT
TRBV3-1	TRBJ1-4	-	-	CASSDGAEEKLFF	TGTGCCAGCAGCGACGGCGCTGAAGAAAAACTGTTTTTT
TRBV3-1	TRBJ1-2	-	-	CASSPFGGSLYGYTF	TGTGCCAGCAGCCCCTTCGGGGGGTCACTCTATGGCTACACCTTC
TRBV6-6	TRBJ1-2	-	-	CASSSANGYTF	TGTGCCAGCAGCTCAGCTAATGGCTACACCTTC
TRBV3-1	TRBJ1-2	-	many	CASSHPGVTNYGYTF	TGTGCCAGCAGCCACCCAGGAGTAACCAACTATGGCTACACCTTC
TRBV5-5	TRBJ1-2	-	few	CASSLLGADGYTF	TGTGCCAGCAGCTTGCTGGGGGCGGATGGCTACACCTTC
TRBV5-5	TRBJ2-3	TRBD2	many	CASSPLGLVSSDTQYF	TGTGCCAGCAGCCCATTGGGACTAGTCTCATCCGATACGCAGTATTTT
TRBV20-1	TRBJ2-1	TRBD2	few	CSARAVGLAGFNEQFF	TGCAGTGCTAGAGCCGTGGGACTAGCGGGGTTCAATGAGCAGTTCTTC
TRBV4-3	TRBJ2-5	TRBD1	-	CASSHLRGETQYF	TGCGCCAGCAGCCATCTCAGGGGGGAGACCCAGTACTTC
TRBV7-8	TRBJ2-5	TRBD1	-	CASSLALRGLGETQYF	TGTGCCAGCAGCTTAGCCCTCAGGGGGCTGGGGGAGACCCAGTACTTC
TRBV4-1	TRBJ1-1	TRBD1	many	CASSPGGTEAFF	TGCGCCAGCAGCCCAGGGGGGACTGAAGCTTTCTTT
TRBV5-5	TRBJ2-1	TRBD2	many	CASSLVAGANEQFF	TGTGCCAGCAGCTTGGTCGCGGGAGCCAATGAGCAGTTCTTC
TRBV7-2	TRBJ2-5	-	many	CASRLFPETQYF	TGTGCCAGCAGATTATTCCCCGAGACCCAGTACTTC
TRBV4-3	TRBJ1-1	-	-	CASSQHAKGAEAFF	TGCGCCAGCAGCCAGCATGCCAAGGGCGCTGAAGCTTTCTTT
TRBV2	TRBJ2-7	TRBD1	-	CASQPPSRDRYYEQYF	TGTGCCAGCCAACCGCCGTCCCGGGACAGGTACTACGAGCAGTACTTC
TRBV5-1	TRBJ2-3	-	-	CASFRGTPSTDTQYF	TGCGCCAGTTTTCGGGGGACCCCTAGCACAGATACGCAGTATTTT
TRBV19	TRBJ2-1	-	-	CASSPAVWSSYNEQFF	TGTGCCAGTAGCCCCGCGGTGTGGAGCTCCTACAATGAGCAGTTCTTC
TRBV6-5	TRBJ1-4	-	few	CASSYSIRSLNEKLFF	TGTGCCAGCAGTTACTCGATTCGCAGTTTGAATGAAAAACTGTTTTTT
TRBV12-3/TRBV12-4	TRBJ2-3	-	many	CASSSQETDTQYF	TGTGCCAGCAGTTCCCAGGAAACAGATACGCAGTATTTT
TRBV12-3/TRBV12-4	TRBJ2-3	-	few	CASGSRGGADTQYF	TGTGCCAGCGGTTCTAGGGGCGGGGCAGATACGCAGTATTTT
TRBV6-2/TRBV6-3	TRBJ2-4	TRBD1	-	CASRPNRGTLYIQYF	TGTGCCAGCAGGCCGAACAGGGGGACCTTGTACATTCAGTACTTC
TRBV23-1	TRBJ1-5	-	-	CASIQPQHF	TGCGCCAGCATTCAGCCCCAGCATTTT
TRBV20-1	TRBJ2-1	TRBD2	-	CSARDLGGTSGPYNEQFF	TGCAGTGCTAGAGATCTGGGGGGGACTAGCGGACCATACAATGAGCAGTTCTTC
TRBV20-1	TRBJ1-2	-	once	CSARNTWREGGYTF	TGCAGTGCTAGGAACACCTGGAGGGAAGGAGGCTACACCTTC
TRBV18	TRBJ2-1	TRBD2	-	CASSRRLAGHNEQFF	TGTGCCAGCTCGCGCCGACTAGCGGGGCACAATGAGCAGTTCTTC
TRBV3-1	TRBJ2-5	TRBD2	-	CASSQDQFGGETQYF	TGTGCCAGCAGCCAAGATCAATTCGGGGGGGAGACCCAGTACTTC
TRBV5-1	TRBJ2-7	TRBD1	many	CASSPSGQGAGEQYF	TGCGCCAGCAGCCCCTCGGGACAGGGGGCAGGCGAGCAGTACTTC
TRBV7-9	TRBJ1-1	TRBD1	-	CASSFRSGTAMNTEAFF	TGTGCCAGCAGCTTTAGGAGCGGGACAGCAATGAACACTGAAGCTTTCTTT
TRBV10-3	TRBJ2-1	TRBD2	-	CAIREAGGLAREQFF	TGTGCCATCAGGGAAGCGGGGGGGCTGGCCCGTGAGCAGTTCTTC
TRBV10-3	TRBJ1-2	TRBD1	once	CAISPDRNYGYTF	TGTGCCATCAGTCCGGACAGGAACTATGGCTACACCTTC
TRBV5-1	TRBJ2-1	-	many	CASSLGAASYNEQFF	TGCGCCAGCAGCTTAGGGGCGGCATCCTACAATGAGCAGTTCTTC
TRBV7-9	TRBJ2-4	-	many	CASSTNREVNIQYF	TGTGCCAGCAGCACAAACAGGGAGGTGAACATTCAGTACTTC
TRBV7-2	TRBJ2-1	-	few	CASSPDRPRGDEQFF	TGTGCCAGCAGCCCGGACAGACCCCGAGGGGATGAGCAGTTCTTC
TRBV7-8	TRBJ2-2	-	-	CASSLARMVNTGELFF	TGTGCCAGCAGCTTAGCCCGGATGGTGAACACCGGGGAGCTGTTTTTT
TRBV3-1	TRBJ2-1	TRBD2	-	CASSHDYSGGAGNEQFF	TGTGCCAGCAGCCACGACTATAGCGGGGGGGCGGGGAATGAGCAGTTCTTC
TRBV12-3/TRBV12-4	TRBJ1-2	TRBD1	-	CAISSQGVGYTF	TGTGCCATCAGTTCACAGGGGGTTGGCTACACCTTC